The 24 T cell receptor beta chains below come from one sample, sequenced in a study of blood T cell repertoires in COVID-19. Assay used: immunoSEQ multiplex PCR; TCRdb lists only in-frame clones, some missing. The table shows about 150,000 clones, with around 73% occurring only once. Sequenced input: peripheral blood. Receptor source: a man aged 55 to 70 who had recovered from COVID-19.

The chain combines TRBV20-1 with TRBJ1-2, with D possibly being TRBD1 (5 bases). The V gene's germline CDR1 is DFQATT and CDR2 SNEGSKA (reference sequence). The CDR3 has 10 amino acids. CDR3 DNA sequence: TGCAGGGGGACCGGGAGTGGCTACACCTTC. Translating gives CRGTGSGYTF.

This clone was recorded only once. CDR3 bases: TGTGCCAGTAGTATGGAGGTCGATCACTATGGCTACACCTTC. Amino acids: CASSMEVDHYGYTF. J is TRBJ1-2 and V is TRBV19; D not certain. CDR3 length equals 14 residues. Between the trimmed V and J ends, which lost 3 bases and 3 bases, there was a span of 11 bases. CDR1 LNHDA and CDR2 SQIVND come from the germline V gene (reference sequence).

The chain carries TRBV5-4 and TRBJ2-7; 11 bases align to TRBD2. There are 15 residues in the CDR3. CDR1 is SGHNT, CDR2 YYREEE, per germline (reference sequence). V lost 1 base, J lost 3 bases, and 3 bases stayed unmatched. CDR3 sequence: CASSLTSGGFYEQYF. Here the CDR3 DNA reads TGTGCCAGCAGCTTGACTAGCGGGGGCTTCTACGAGCAGTACTTC.

In its sample, this clone was seen once. The same CDR3 also results from other DNA sequences found in this sample. The rearrangement links TRBV4-3 to TRBJ2-7; weak D call: TRBD1 (5 bases). V gave up 0 bases and J gave up 3 bases, with 6 bases separating them. The CDR3 contains 13 residues. Germline V CDR1 and CDR2: LGHNA, YSLEER. CDR3 coding DNA: TGCGCCAGCAGCCAAGATAGGGGCTACGAGCAGTACTTC. It codes for CASSQDRGYEQYF.

The chain has TRBV4-2 and TRBJ2-1; D might be TRBD2 (6 bases). CDR1 and CDR2 (germline): LGHNA, YNFKEQ. The CDR3 contains 14 residues. V dropped 5 bases and J dropped 0 bases, with 8 bases sitting between them. The CDR3 DNA follows: TGTGCCAGCAGCGAGGAGGGCTCCTACAATGAGCAGTTCTTC. Translated: CASSEEGSYNEQFF.

The CDR3 protein is CASSSQVRAFF. The CDR3 region has the DNA TGTGCCAGCAGTTCCCAGGTTAGAGCTTTCTTT. The J gene is TRBJ1-1, the V gene TRBV6-5; D is unresolved. Trimming removed 4 bases at V and 10 bases at J, with 10 bases between. This CDR3 comprises 11 residues. Germline V gene data show CDR1 as MNHEY and CDR2 as SVGAGI.

The chain links TRBV7-9 to TRBJ2-7, with 7 bases fitting TRBD1. This CDR3 has 15 residues. V dropped 2 bases and J dropped 6; count of bases not matched to a gene: 10. CDR1 is SEHNR and CDR2 is FQNEAQ in the germline V gene (reference sequence). The CDR3 sequence: CASSLISFAGGEQYF. In nucleotides, the CDR3 is TGTGCCAGCAGCTTAATATCTTTTGCAGGGGGCGAGCAGTACTTC.

This chain connects TRBV9 to TRBJ2-7; 12 nucleotides agree with TRBD2. This CDR3 spans 17 amino acids. V lost 0 bases and J lost 6; bases outside the gene matches: 10. Germline loops: CDR1 SGDLS, CDR2 YYNGEE. This CDR3 reads CASSVGASGRADGEQYF. CDR3 in DNA: TGTGCCAGCAGCGTAGGGGCTAGCGGGAGGGCCGACGGCGAGCAGTACTTC.

The chain links TRBV11-2 to TRBJ1-2; 7 nucleotides line up with TRBD1. Trimming cost V 5 bases and J 3 bases; bases outside gene matches: 6. Germline V gene sequence: CDR1 SGHAT, CDR2 FQNNGV. This CDR3 contains 14 residues. CDR3: CASSPGQGDYGYTF. CDR3 nucleotide sequence: TGTGCCAGCAGCCCGGGGCAGGGGGACTATGGCTACACCTTC.

The genes are TRBV4-3 and TRBJ1-1; TRBD1 might be the D (6 bases). V was trimmed by 1 base and J by 0 bases, leaving 12 bases between them. The CDR3 has 16 amino acids. Germline values: CDR1 LGHNA, CDR2 YSLEER. The CDR3 sequence: CASSQGGGPVNTEAFF. DNA for the CDR3: TGCGCCAGCAGCCAAGGCGGGGGGCCTGTGAACACTGAAGCTTTCTTT.

This chain's CDR3 is CASRRGQGATYEQYF. The CDR3 DNA sequence: TGCGCCAGCAGAAGGGGACAGGGGGCTACCTACGAGCAGTACTTC. The genes are TRBV5-1 and TRBJ2-7; 12 positions agree with TRBD1. Germline-derived CDR1 and CDR2 are SGHRS and YFSETQ. The CDR3 is made up of 15 amino acids. Trimming took 5 bases from V and 2 from J; bases not matched to a gene: 5.

This rearrangement joins TRBV6-5 to TRBJ2-7, with 7 bases identical to TRBD1. CDR3 length equals 15 residues. Losses at the gene ends were 7 bases for V and 3 bases for J; bases not matched to a gene: 12. The V gene's germline CDR1 is MNHEY and CDR2 SVGAGI. CDR3 protein: CASIKASGQHYEQYF. The CDR3 coding sequence is TGTGCCAGCATCAAAGCATCGGGACAGCACTACGAGCAGTACTTC.

The V and J genes are TRBV5-1 and TRBJ2-3; D is undetermined. Germline CDR1 SGHRS, CDR2 YFSETQ. The CDR3 loop spans 13 amino acids. With 4 bases removed from V and 2 bases from J, the gap between germline ends came to 8 bases. The CDR3 spells CASSEFSTDTQYF. The CDR3 DNA sequence: TGCGCCAGCAGCGAGTTCTCCACAGATACGCAGTATTTT.

The chain recombines TRBV14 with TRBJ2-7, with D perhaps matching TRBD2 (5 bases). CDR3 size: 14 residues. Per the germline V gene, CDR1 is SGHDN and CDR2 is FVKESK. The V gene lost 1 base and the J gene lost 6 bases, with 13 bases spanning the gap. The CDR3: CASSQVVARSEQYF. Written as DNA, the CDR3 is TGTGCCAGCAGCCAAGTGGTAGCGCGTTCCGAGCAGTACTTC.

The V call is TRBV19, the J call TRBJ1-2, with unresolved D. Trimming shortened V by 5 bases and J by 1 base, and 17 bases separated the two germline ends. Germline CDR1 and CDR2: LNHDA and SQIVND (reference sequence). The CDR3 sequence is 16 residues long. In DNA form, the CDR3 reads TGTGCCAGTAGTCCTCCCGGGAGACTCCTTAACTATGGCTACACCTTC. Its protein product is CASSPPGRLLNYGYTF. Looking up the rest from reference TRBV19 and TRBJ1-2 gives the full variable domain: DGGITQSPKYLFRKEGQNVTLSCEQNLNHDAMYWYRQDPGQGLRLIYYSQIVNDFQKGDIAEGYSVSREKKESFPLTVTSAQKNPTAFYLCASSPPGRLLNYGYTFGSGTRLTVV.

The chain links TRBV2 to TRBJ2-7; 7 nucleotides align to TRBD1. Germline V gene sequence: CDR1 SNHLY, CDR2 FYNNEI. CDR3 size: 14 residues. V dropped 4 bases and J dropped 2; count of bases not matched to a gene: 5. The CDR3 spells CASSGGTAPYEQYF. The CDR3 DNA reads as TGTGCCAGCAGTGGAGGGACAGCACCCTACGAGCAGTACTTC.

This clone was seen repeatedly, ten times or more. The rearrangement uses TRBV7-2 and TRBJ1-6, with D possibly being TRBD1 (5 bases). Germline CDR1 is SGHTA and CDR2 is FQGNSA. V was clipped by 7 bases and J by 9 bases, with 16 bases between them. CDR3 length: 14 amino acids. The CDR3 loop reads CASNTGGRGSPLHF. In DNA form, the CDR3 reads TGTGCCAGCAACACCGGGGGGAGAGGTTCACCCCTCCACTTT.

This clone appeared a few times. J is TRBJ1-2 and V is TRBV4-3, with 9 nucleotides matching TRBD1. CDR3 length: 13 amino acids. Germline assignment: CDR1 LGHNA and CDR2 YSLEER. J was trimmed by 8 bases and V by 4 bases; bases with no gene match: 5. The CDR3 nucleotides read TGCGCCAGCAGCCTACAGGGGGCAGGGGGCTACACCTTC. Its translation: CASSLQGAGGYTF.

V and J are TRBV7-2 and TRBJ1-3; 7 nucleotides match TRBD1. Germline-derived CDR1 and CDR2 are SGHTA and FQGNSA. The V and J ends lost 2 bases and 6 bases, in that order; junction bases with no gene match: 7. The CDR3 is 15 residues long. The CDR3 here is CASSLYRGLKNTIYF. The CDR3 coding sequence is TGTGCCAGCAGCTTATACAGGGGCCTGAAAAACACCATATATTTT.

This clone has only a few counts. This chain uses TRBV6-1 with TRBJ1-5; 8 bases match TRBD1. CDR1 and CDR2 from the germline V gene are MNHNS and SASEGT. The CDR3 runs to 17 residues. The J segment lost 4 bases and the V segment lost 3 bases, leaving 11 bases of the junction unmatched. The CDR3 loop is CASSDPTGDLLNQPQHF. CDR3 nucleotide sequence: TGTGCCAGCAGTGACCCGACAGGGGATTTACTGAATCAGCCCCAGCATTTT.

The chain joins TRBV25-1 to TRBJ2-2; TRBD2 matches at 7 bases. The germline gives CDR1 MGHDK, CDR2 SYGVNS. The CDR3 contains 12 residues. The V gene end was trimmed by 8 bases and the J gene end by 7 bases; junction bases not matched to a gene: 4. The CDR3 nucleotides read TGTGCCAGCGCGGGAGATCTCGGGGAGCTGTTTTTT. Translated: CASAGDLGELFF. The full variable domain, in which reference TRBV25-1 and TRBJ2-2 provide the parts outside the CDR3, is EADIYQTPRYLVIGTGKKITLECSQTMGHDKMYWYQQDPGMELHLIHYSYGVNSTEKGDLSSESTVSRIRTEHFPLTLESARPSHTSQYLCASAGDLGELFFGEGSRLTVL.

The CDR3 nucleotides read TGTGCCACCAGTACCCTGACAGGGGCGAACACCGGGGAGCTGTTTTTT. Translation gives CATSTLTGANTGELFF. J is TRBJ2-2 and V is TRBV24-1; TRBD1 aligns across 8 bases. CDR3 length: 16 amino acids. J gave up 0 bases and V 6 bases, and 5 bases lay outside the gene matches. The germline CDR1 and CDR2 sequences are KGHDR and SFDVKD.

This clone was detected only once. This chain links TRBV9 with TRBJ1-1; D not certain. The CDR3 loop spans 13 amino acids. V was shortened by 2 bases and J by 7 bases, with 12 bases between the two germline ends. The germline gives CDR1 SGDLS, CDR2 YYNGEE. CDR3 sequence reads: CASSVQPRLEAFF. CDR3 in DNA: TGTGCCAGCAGCGTTCAGCCGCGGCTTGAAGCTTTCTTT.

The chain is built from TRBV6-5 and TRBJ1-1; D gene unclear. The V and J ends lost 4 bases and 4 bases respectively, with 13 bases between them. The CDR3 is made up of 14 amino acids. Germline loops: CDR1 MNHEY, CDR2 SVGAGI. Here the CDR3 reads CASSSGSFPTEAFF. The CDR3 DNA reads TGTGCCAGCAGTTCCGGGTCATTCCCCACTGAAGCTTTCTTT.